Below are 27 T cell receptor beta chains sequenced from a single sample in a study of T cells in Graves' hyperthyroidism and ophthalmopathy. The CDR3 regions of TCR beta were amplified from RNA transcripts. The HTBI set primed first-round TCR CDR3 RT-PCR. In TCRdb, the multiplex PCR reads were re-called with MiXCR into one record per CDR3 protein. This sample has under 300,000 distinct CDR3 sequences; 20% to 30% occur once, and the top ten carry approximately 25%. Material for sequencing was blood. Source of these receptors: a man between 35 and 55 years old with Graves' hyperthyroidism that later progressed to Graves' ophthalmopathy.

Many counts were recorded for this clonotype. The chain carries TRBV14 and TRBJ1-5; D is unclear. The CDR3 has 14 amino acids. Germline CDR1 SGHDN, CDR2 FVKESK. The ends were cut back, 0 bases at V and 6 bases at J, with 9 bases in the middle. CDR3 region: CASSQEVGFQPQHF. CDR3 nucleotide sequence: TGTGCCAGCAGCCAAGAGGTTGGGTTTCAGCCCCAGCATTTT.

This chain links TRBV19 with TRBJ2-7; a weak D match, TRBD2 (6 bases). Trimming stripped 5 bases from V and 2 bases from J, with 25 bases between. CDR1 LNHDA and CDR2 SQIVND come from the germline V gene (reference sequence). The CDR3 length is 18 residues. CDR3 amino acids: CASSRLGSNTGATYEQYF. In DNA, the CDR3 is TGTGCCAGTAGTCGACTAGGGTCGAACACCGGGGCGACCTACGAGCAGTACTTC.

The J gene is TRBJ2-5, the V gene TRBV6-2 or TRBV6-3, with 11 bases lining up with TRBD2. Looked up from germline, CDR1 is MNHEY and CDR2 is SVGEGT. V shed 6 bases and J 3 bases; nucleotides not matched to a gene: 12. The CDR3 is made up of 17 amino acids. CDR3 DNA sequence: TGTGCCAGCAGCCAATTTATGACACTAGCGGGAGAAGAGACCCAGTACTTC. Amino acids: CASSQFMTLAGEETQYF.

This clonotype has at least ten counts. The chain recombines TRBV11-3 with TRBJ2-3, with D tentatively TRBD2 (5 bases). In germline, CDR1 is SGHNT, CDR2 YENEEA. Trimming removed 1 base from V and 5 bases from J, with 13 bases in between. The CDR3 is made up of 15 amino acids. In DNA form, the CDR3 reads TGTGCCAGCAGCTTAGTTTTTAGCGATGGAGATACGCAGTATTTT. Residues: CASSLVFSDGDTQYF.

CDR3 protein: CASSDRARQPQHF. The CDR3 nucleotides read TGTGCCAGTAGTGACAGGGCCAGACAGCCCCAGCATTTT. The rearrangement uses TRBV19 and TRBJ1-5, with 7 bases identical to TRBD1. The CDR3 length is 13 residues. Germline CDR1 LNHDA, CDR2 SQIVND (reference sequence). V was clipped by 5 bases and J by 7 bases; unmatched bases: 5.

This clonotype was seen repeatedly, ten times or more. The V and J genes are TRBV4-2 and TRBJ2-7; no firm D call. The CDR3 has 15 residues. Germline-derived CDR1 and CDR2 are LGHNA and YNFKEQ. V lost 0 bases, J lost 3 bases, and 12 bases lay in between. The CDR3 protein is CASSQEDLGGYEQYF. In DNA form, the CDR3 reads TGTGCCAGCAGCCAAGAGGATCTAGGTGGCTACGAGCAGTACTTC.

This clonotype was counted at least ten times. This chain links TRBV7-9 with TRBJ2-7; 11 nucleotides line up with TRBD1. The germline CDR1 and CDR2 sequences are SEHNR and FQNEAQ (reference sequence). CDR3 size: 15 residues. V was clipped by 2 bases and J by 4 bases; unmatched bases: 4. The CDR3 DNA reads TGTGCCAGCAGCTTAACCGGGACAGGGGGGTACGAGCAGTACTTC. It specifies CASSLTGTGGYEQYF.

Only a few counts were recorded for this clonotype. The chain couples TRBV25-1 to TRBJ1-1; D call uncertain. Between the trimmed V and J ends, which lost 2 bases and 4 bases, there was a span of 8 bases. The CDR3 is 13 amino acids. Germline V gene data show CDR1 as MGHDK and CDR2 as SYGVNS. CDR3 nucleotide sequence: TGTGCCAGCAGTGAAACGGGCACCACTGAAGCTTTCTTT. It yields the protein CASSETGTTEAFF.

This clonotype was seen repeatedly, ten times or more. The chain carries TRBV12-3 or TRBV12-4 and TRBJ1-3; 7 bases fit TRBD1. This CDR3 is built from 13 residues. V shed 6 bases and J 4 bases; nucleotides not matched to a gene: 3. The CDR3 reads CASRLTGGNTIYF. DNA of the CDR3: TGTGCCAGCAGGTTGACAGGGGGAAACACCATATATTTT.

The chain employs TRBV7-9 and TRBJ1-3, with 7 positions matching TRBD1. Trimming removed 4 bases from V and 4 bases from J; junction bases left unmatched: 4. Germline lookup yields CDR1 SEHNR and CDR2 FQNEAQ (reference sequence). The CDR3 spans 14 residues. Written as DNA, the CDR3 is TGTGCCAGCAGCTCGTCGGACAGGGGAAACACCATATATTTT. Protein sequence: CASSSSDRGNTIYF.

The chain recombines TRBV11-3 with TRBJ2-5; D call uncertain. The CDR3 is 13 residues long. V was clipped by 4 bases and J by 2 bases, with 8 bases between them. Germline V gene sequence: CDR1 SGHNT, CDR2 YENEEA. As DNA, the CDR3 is TGTGCCAGCAGCTACGGGCTACAAGAGACCCAGTACTTC. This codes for CASSYGLQETQYF.

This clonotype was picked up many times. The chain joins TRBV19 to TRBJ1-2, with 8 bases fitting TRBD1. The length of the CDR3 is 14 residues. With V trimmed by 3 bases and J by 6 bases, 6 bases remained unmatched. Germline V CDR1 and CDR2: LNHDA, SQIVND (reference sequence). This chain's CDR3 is CASSMDREGDGYTF. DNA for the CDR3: TGTGCCAGTAGTATGGACAGGGAGGGTGATGGCTACACCTTC.

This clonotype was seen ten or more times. The CDR3 reads CASRRPGQGYWNTIYF. In DNA form, the CDR3 reads TGTGCCAGCAGAAGACCGGGACAGGGTTATTGGAACACCATATATTTT. This chain joins TRBV28 and TRBJ1-3; 9 bases match TRBD1. This CDR3 region has 16 residues. Germline V gene data show CDR1 as MDHEN and CDR2 as SYDVKM. Losses at the gene ends were 6 bases for V and 7 bases for J; bases not matched to a gene: 13.

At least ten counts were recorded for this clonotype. CDR3 in DNA: TGTGCCAGCAGCTTAGCGGATAGACTAGCGGGATTTCAAGAGACCCAGTACTTC. Its translation: CASSLADRLAGFQETQYF. The chain has TRBV7-2 and TRBJ2-5; 11 bases agree with TRBD2. The CDR3 has 18 amino acids. CDR1 is SGHTA and CDR2 is FQGNSA in the germline V gene. The V and J ends lost 0 bases and 2 bases, in that order; junction bases with no gene match: 8.

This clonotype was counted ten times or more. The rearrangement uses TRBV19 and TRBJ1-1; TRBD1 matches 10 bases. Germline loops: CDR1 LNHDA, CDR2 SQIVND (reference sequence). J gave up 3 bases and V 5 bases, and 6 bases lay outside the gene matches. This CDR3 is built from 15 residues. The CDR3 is CASSPRTGGHTEAFF. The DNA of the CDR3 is TGTGCCAGTAGTCCCCGGACAGGGGGACACACTGAAGCTTTCTTT.

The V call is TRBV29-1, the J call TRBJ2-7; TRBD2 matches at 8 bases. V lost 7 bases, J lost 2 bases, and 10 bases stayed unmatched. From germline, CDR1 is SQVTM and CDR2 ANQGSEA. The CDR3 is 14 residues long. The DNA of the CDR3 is TGCAGCGCGGGAGGGGTACTATCCCCCTACGAGCAGTACTTC. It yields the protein CSAGGVLSPYEQYF.

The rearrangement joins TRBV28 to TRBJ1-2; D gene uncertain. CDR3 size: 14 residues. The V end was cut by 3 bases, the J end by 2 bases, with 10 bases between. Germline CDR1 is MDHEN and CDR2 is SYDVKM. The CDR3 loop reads CASSLSGLNYGYTF. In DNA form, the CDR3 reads TGTGCCAGCAGTTTGTCGGGGTTGAACTATGGCTACACCTTC.

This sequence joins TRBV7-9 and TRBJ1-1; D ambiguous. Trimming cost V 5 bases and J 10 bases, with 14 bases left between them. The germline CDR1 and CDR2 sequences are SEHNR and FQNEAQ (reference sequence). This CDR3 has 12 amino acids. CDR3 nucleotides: TGTGCCAGCAGCCAGGACCTTCTTAGAGCTTTCTTT. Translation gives CASSQDLLRAFF.

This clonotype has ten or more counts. The CDR3 DNA is TGTGCCAGCAGTGACAGGAGCTCCTACGAGCAGTACTTC. Translating gives CASSDRSSYEQYF. V and J are TRBV6-1 and TRBJ2-7; D uncertain. The CDR3 runs 13 residues. Trimming removed 3 bases at V and 0 bases at J, with 6 bases between. Germline-derived CDR1 and CDR2 are MNHNS and SASEGT.

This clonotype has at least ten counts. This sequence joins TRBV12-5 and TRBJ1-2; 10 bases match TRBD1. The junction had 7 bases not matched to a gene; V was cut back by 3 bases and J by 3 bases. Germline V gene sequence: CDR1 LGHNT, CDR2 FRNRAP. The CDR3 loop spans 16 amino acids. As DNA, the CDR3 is TGTGCTAGTGGTTTACGGGACAGGGGATCTGACTATGGCTACACCTTC. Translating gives CASGLRDRGSDYGYTF.

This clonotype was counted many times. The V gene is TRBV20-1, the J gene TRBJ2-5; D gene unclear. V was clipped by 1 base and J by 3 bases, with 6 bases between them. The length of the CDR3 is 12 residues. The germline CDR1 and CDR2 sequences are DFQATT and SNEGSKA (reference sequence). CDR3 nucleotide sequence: TGCAGTGCTAGAGGGCAGGAAGAGACCCAGTACTTC. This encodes CSARGQEETQYF.

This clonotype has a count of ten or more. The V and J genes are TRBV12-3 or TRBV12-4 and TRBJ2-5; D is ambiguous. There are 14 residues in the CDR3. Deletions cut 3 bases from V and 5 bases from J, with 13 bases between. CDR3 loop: CASSLLIGGETQYF. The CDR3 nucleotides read TGTGCCAGCAGTTTGTTGATCGGTGGGGAGACCCAGTACTTC.

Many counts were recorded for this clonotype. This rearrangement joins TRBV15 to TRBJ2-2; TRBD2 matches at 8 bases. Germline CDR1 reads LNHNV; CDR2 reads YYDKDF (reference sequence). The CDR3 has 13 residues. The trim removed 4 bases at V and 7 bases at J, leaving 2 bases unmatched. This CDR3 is CATSTREGGELFF. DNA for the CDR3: TGTGCCACCAGCACTCGGGAGGGCGGGGAGCTGTTTTTT.

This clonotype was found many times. The CDR3, as DNA: TGTGCCTGGAGTATCAGGCTTTGGGGCGGGGAGCTGTTTTTT. This sequence encodes CAWSIRLWGGELFF. V and J are TRBV30 and TRBJ2-2; D is undetermined. This CDR3 is 14 amino acids long. Trimming left V 2 bases short and J 7 bases short, with 14 bases between. The germline V gene encodes CDR1 GTSNPN and CDR2 SVGIG (reference sequence).

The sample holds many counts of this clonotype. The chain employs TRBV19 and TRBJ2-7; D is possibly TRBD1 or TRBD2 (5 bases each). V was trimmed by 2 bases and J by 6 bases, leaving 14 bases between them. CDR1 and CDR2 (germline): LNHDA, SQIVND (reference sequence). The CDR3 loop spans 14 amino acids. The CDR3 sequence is CASSILGTQGEQYF. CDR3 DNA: TGTGCCAGTAGTATACTCGGGACCCAAGGCGAGCAGTACTTC.

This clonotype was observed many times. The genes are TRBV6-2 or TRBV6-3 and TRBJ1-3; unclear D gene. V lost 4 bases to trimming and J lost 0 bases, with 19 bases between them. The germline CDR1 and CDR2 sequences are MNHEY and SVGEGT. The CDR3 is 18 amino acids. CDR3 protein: CASSFSPTRKRSGNTIYF. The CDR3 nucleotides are TGTGCCAGCAGTTTCTCCCCCACCCGGAAGCGCTCTGGAAACACCATATATTTT.

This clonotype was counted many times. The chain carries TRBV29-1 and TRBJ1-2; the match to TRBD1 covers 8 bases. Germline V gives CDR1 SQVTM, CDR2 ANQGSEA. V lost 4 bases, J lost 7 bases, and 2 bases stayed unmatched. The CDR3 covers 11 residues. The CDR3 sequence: CSVVDRGGYTF. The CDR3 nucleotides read TGCAGCGTTGTCGACAGGGGTGGCTACACCTTC.